Following are 3 T cell receptor beta chains from one sample sequenced in a study of T-cell reconstitution after alpha-beta-depleted transplantation in children. Preparation of the TCRbeta library used unique molecular identifiers. TCRdb ran MiXCR on the PCR reads and lists one entry per CDR3 protein. The sample yields more than 400,000 distinct CDR3 sequences, 43% seen once. The sequenced sample was PBMCs, obtained before TCRalphabeta/CD19-depleted stem cell transplant. The receptors were gathered from a girl aged 2 to 10 with aplastic anemia, due to receive a stem cell transplant.

The chain recombines TRBV6-5 with TRBJ1-1; TRBD1 is a possible D gene (5 bases). Germline lookup yields CDR1 MNHEY and CDR2 SVGAGI. The CDR3 length is 15 residues. Trimming shortened V by 4 bases and J by 4 bases, and 16 bases separated the two germline ends. The CDR3 loop is CASSSPGGVVTEAFF. In DNA, the CDR3 is TGTGCCAGCAGTTCCCCGGGAGGGGTGGTCACTGAAGCTTTCTTT.

In this sample, this clonotype turned up a few times. The V gene is TRBV20-1, the J gene TRBJ2-3; 11 bases fit TRBD2. V gave up 5 bases and J gave up 3 bases; unmatched junction bases: 4. The CDR3 consists of 14 residues. Per the germline V gene, CDR1 is DFQATT and CDR2 is SNEGSKA (reference sequence). Written as DNA, the CDR3 is TGCAGTGCTCCTACTAGCGGGGGTACAGATACGCAGTATTTT. It specifies CSAPTSGGTDTQYF.

This clonotype has a handful of counts. The genes are TRBV4-2 and TRBJ2-7, with 7 bases lining up with TRBD1. CDR1 is LGHNA and CDR2 is YNFKEQ in the germline V gene. The V gene end was trimmed by 1 base and the J gene end by 3 bases; junction bases not matched to a gene: 6. This CDR3 has 15 residues. The CDR3 loop reads CASSQVARQGYEQYF. The CDR3, as DNA: TGTGCCAGCAGCCAAGTTGCGCGACAGGGCTACGAGCAGTACTTC.